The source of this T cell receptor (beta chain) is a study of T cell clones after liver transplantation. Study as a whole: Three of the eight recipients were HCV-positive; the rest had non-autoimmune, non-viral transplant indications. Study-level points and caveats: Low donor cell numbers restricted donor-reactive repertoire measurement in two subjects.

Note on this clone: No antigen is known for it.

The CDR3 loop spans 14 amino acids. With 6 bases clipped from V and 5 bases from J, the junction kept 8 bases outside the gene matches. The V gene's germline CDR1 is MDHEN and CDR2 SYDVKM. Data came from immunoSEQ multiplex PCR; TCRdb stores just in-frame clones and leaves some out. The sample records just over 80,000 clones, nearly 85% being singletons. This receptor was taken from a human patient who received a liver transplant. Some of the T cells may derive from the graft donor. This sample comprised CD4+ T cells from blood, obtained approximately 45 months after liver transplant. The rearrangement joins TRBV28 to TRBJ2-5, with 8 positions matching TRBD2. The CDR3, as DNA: TGTGCCAGCAGACTACGGACTAGCTGGGAGACCCAGTACTTC. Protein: CASRLRTSWETQYF.